This T cell receptor (beta chain) was sequenced for a study of post-analysis software for immune sequencing data. Study as a whole: Included courses were relapsing-remitting and secondary progressive multiple sclerosis; progressive-relapsing multiple sclerosis was also included.

The TCR beta cDNA libraries contained unique molecular identifiers. Some 540,000 cDNA molecules were obtained from around 1 to 9.1 million T cells. One entry per CDR3 protein, called by TCRdb with MiXCR from the PCR reads. Of about 760,000 distinct CDR3 sequences in the sample, about 32% were seen once. Study-wide findings and caveats: Batch-mates among the samples co-clustered strongly by F measure. When compared against controls, multiple sclerosis patients showed significantly lower normalized Chao1 diversity.

In the case of this clonotype: The antigen is not known. The junction does not match germline at one end; this may be a read error.

Sequenced: blood. The receptor's source is a girl aged 5 to 17 with multiple sclerosis.

The CDR3 DNA follows: TGCAGTGCCTACCGTGGACTCGGCAATGAACAGTTCTTC. Translation gives CSAYRGLGNEQFF. The gene calls are TRBV20-1 and TRBJ2-1, with D possibly matching TRBD2 (5 bases). From germline, CDR1 is DFQATT and CDR2 SNEGSKA (reference sequence). The CDR3 extends over 13 amino acids.